This T cell receptor (beta chain) was captured in a study of T cell changes during pregnancy in multiple sclerosis. V lost 0 bases to trimming and J lost 2 bases, with 11 bases between them. The CDR3 is made up of 15 amino acids. The V gene's germline CDR1 is SGHAT and CDR2 FQNNGV. TCRdb's copy holds only in-frame clones and misses some; the assay was immunoSEQ multiplex PCR. The sample has about 61,000 clones, over 80% seen once. This clone has a single count. This sequence originates from a female donor in good health, enrolled as a control in a pregnancy study. The rearrangement links TRBV11-2 to TRBJ2-7; no reliable D call. Sequenced material: peripheral blood, taken in the first trimester of pregnancy. CDR3 sequence: CASSLDRSVTYEQYF. CDR3 bases: TGTGCCAGCAGCTTAGATCGGAGCGTTACCTACGAGCAGTACTTC.